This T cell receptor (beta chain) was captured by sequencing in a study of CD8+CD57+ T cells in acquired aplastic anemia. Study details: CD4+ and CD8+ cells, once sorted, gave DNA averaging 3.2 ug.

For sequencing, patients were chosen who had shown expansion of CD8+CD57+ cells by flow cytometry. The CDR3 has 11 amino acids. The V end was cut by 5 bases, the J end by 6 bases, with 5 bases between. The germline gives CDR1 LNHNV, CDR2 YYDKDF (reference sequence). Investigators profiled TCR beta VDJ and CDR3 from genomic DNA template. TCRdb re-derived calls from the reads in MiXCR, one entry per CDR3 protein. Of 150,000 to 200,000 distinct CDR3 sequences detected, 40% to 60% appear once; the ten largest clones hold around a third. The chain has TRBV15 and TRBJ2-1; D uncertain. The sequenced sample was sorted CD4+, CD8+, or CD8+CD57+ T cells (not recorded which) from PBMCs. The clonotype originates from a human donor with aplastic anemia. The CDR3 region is CATSWVNEQFF. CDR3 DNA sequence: TGTGCCACCAGCTGGGTCAATGAGCAGTTCTTC.